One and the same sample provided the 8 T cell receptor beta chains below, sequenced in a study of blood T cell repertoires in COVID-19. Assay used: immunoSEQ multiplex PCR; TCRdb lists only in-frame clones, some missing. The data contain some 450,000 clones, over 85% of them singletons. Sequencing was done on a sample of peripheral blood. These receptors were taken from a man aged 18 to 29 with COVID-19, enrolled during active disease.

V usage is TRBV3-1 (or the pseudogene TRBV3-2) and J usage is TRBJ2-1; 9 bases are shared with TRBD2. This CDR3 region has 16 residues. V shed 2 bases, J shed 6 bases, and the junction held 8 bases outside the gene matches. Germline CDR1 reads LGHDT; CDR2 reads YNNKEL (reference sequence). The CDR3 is CASSQPLGTSTNEQFF. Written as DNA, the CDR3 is TGTGCCAGCAGCCAACCCCTGGGGACTAGCACCAATGAGCAGTTCTTC.

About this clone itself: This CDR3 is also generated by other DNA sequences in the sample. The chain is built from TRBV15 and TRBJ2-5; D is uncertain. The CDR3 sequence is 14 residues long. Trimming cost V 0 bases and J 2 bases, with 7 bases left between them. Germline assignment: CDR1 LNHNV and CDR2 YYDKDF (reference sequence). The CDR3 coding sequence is TGTGCCACCAGCAGAGATCGACAACAAGAGACCCAGTACTTC. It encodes CATSRDRQQETQYF.

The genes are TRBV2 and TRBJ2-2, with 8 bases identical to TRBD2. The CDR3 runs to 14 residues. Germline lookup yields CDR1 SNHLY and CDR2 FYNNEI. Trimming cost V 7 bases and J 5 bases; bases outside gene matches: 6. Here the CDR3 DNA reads TGTGCCAGCATTAGTGGCGGGAGGACCGGGGAGCTGTTTTTT. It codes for CASISGGRTGELFF.

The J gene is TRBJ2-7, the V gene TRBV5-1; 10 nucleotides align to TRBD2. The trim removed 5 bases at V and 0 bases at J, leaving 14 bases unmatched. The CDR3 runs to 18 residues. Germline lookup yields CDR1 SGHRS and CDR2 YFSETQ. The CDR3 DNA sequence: TGCGCCAGCAGGTCGAACGCCGGACTAGCGGACAACTCCTACGAGCAGTACTTC. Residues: CASRSNAGLADNSYEQYF. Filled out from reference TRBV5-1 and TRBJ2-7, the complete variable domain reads KAGVTQTPRYLIKTRGQQVTLSCSPISGHRSVSWYQQTPGQGLQFLFEYFSETQRNKGNFPGRFSGRQFSNSRSEMNVSTLELGDSALYLCASRSNAGLADNSYEQYFGPGTRLTVT.

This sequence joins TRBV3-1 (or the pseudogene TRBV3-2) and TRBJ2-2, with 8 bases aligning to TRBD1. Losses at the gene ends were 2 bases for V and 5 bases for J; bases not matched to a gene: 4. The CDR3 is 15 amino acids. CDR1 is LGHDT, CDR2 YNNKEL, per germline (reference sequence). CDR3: CASSQSGGGTGELFF. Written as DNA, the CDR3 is TGTGCCAGCAGCCAATCAGGGGGCGGTACCGGGGAGCTGTTTTTT.

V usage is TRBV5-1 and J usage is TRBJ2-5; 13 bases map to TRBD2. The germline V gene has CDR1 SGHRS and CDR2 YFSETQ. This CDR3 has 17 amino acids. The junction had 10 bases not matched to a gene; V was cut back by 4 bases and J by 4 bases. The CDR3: CASSRTRLAGGVETQYF. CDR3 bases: TGCGCCAGCAGCCGTACTCGACTAGCGGGGGGAGTAGAGACCCAGTACTTC.

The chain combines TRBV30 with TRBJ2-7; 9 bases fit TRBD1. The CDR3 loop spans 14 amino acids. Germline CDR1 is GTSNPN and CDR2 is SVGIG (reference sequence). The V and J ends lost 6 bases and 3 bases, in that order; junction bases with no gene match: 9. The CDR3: CACLPGQGVYEQYF. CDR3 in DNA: TGTGCCTGCCTCCCGGGACAGGGAGTCTACGAGCAGTACTTC.

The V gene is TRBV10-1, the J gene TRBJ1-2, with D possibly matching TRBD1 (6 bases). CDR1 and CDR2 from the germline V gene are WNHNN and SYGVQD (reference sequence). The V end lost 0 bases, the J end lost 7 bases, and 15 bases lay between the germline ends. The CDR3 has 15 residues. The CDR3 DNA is TGCGCCAGCAGTGAGTCGGGGCAGGGGTCATGTGGCTACACCTTC. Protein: CASSESGQGSCGYTF.